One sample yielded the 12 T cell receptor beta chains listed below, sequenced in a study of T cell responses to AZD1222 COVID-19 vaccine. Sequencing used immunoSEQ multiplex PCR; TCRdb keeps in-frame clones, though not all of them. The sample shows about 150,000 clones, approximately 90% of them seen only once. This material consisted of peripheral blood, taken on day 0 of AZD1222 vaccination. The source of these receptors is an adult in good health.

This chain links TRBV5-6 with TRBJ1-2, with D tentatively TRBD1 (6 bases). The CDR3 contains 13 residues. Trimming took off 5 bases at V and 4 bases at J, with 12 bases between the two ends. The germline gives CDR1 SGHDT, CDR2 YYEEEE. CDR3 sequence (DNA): TGTGCCAGCAGGGGGGGGGCCCTCTATGGCTACACCTTC. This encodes CASRGGALYGYTF.

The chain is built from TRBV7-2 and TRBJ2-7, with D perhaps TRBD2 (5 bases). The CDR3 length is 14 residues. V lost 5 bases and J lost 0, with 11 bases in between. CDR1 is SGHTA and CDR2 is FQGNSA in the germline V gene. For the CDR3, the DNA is TGTGCCAGCAGCCAACTAGTCTTCTCCTACGAGCAGTACTTC. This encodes CASSQLVFSYEQYF.

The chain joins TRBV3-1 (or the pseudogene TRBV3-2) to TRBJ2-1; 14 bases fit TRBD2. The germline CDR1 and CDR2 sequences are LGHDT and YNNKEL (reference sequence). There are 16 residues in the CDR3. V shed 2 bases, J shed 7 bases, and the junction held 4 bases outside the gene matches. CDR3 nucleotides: TGTGCCAGCAGCCAACGACTAGCGGGAGGGCATAATGAGCAGTTCTTC. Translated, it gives CASSQRLAGGHNEQFF.

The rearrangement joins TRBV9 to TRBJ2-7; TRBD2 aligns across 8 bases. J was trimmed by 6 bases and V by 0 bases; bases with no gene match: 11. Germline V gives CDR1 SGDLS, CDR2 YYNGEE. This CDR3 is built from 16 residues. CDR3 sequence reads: CASSVEIRGLASEQYF. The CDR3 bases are TGTGCCAGCAGCGTAGAAATCCGAGGACTAGCTAGCGAGCAGTACTTC.

The CDR3 here is CATSDFRVGRGLLGYTF. The CDR3 DNA reads TGTGCCACCAGTGATTTCCGGGTTGGCAGGGGCTTACTTGGCTACACCTTC. This chain connects TRBV24-1 to TRBJ1-2; TRBD1 might be the D (6 bases). V was shortened by 1 base and J by 7 bases, with 21 bases between the two germline ends. Germline-derived CDR1 and CDR2 are KGHDR and SFDVKD. The CDR3 is 17 residues long.

CDR3 DNA sequence: TGTGCCAGCAGGCTCGGGGGGCTTACTGAAGCTTTCTTT. This sequence encodes CASRLGGLTEAFF. The chain recombines TRBV3-1 (or the pseudogene TRBV3-2) with TRBJ1-1; perhaps TRBD1 as D (6 bases). Germline CDR1 and CDR2: LGHDT and YNNKEL (reference sequence). V lost 6 bases and J 5 bases, leaving 13 bases between the germline ends. This CDR3 spans 13 amino acids.

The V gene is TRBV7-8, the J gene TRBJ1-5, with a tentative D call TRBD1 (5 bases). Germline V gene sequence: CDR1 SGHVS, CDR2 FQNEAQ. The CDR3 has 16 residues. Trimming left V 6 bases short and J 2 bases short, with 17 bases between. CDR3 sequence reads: CASSQGARGGNQPQHF. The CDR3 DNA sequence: TGTGCCAGCAGTCAAGGGGCCCGGGGGGGCAATCAGCCCCAGCATTTT.

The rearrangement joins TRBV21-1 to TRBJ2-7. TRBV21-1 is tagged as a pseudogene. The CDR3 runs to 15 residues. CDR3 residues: CASSKKADESYEQYF. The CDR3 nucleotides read TGTGCCAGCAGCAAAAAGGCGGACGAGTCCTACGAGCAGTACTTC.

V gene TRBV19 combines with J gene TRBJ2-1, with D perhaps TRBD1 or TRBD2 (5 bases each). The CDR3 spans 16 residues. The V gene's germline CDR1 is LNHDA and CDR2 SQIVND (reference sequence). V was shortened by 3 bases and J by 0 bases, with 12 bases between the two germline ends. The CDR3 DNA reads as TGTGCCAGTAGTATGAGGGACGCACGCTCCTACAATGAGCAGTTCTTC. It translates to CASSMRDARSYNEQFF.

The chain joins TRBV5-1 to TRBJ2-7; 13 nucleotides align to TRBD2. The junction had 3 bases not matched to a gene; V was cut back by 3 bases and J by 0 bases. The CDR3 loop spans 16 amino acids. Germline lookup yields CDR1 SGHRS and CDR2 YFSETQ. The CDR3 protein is CASSSGLAGSSYEQYF. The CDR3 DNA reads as TGCGCCAGCAGCTCGGGACTAGCGGGAAGCTCCTACGAGCAGTACTTC.

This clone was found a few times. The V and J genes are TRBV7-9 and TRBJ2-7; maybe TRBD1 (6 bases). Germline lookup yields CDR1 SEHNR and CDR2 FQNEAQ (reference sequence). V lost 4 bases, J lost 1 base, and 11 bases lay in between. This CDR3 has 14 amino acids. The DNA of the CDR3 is TGTGCCAGCAGCTACCTAGGACAGTCCTACGAGCAGTACTTC. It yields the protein CASSYLGQSYEQYF.

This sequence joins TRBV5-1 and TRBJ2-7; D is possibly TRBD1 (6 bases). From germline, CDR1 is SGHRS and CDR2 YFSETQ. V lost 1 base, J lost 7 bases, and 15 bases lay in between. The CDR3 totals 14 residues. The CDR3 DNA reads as TGCGCCAGCAGCTTGATTTACAGGGAAGGTGAGCAGTACTTC. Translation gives CASSLIYREGEQYF.